This passage covers 20 T cell receptor beta chains from one sample sequenced in a study of cytomegalovirus exposure and HLA in healthy donors (dated by TCRdb to the late 2010s). The library came from the immunoSEQ multiplex PCR assay. For the multiplex PCR, a mixture combining 60 forward primers for TCR Vbeta segments and 13 reverse primers for TCR Jbeta segments was used. TCRdb carries this immuneACCESS record with in-frame sequences only. Its versions omit some clonotypes, under half of them owing to an unresolved V gene in the studies checked, with the rest unexplained. This sample comprises roughly 150,000 clones, approximately 71% of them detected only once. The leading ten clones occupy about 10% of the sample. Source material: PBMCs. The receptors shown here come from a man aged 25 to 45 in good health and CMV-seropositive.

V gene TRBV29-1 combines with J gene TRBJ2-5; 13 nucleotides agree with TRBD2. This CDR3 is built from 16 residues. Germline CDR1 is SQVTM and CDR2 is ANQGSEA. J lost 3 bases, V lost 0 bases, and 4 bases had no gene match. The CDR3 DNA sequence: TGCAGCGTTGAAGACCCGGGACTAGCGGGAAAAGAGACCCAGTACTTC. Encoded protein: CSVEDPGLAGKETQYF. Full variable domain (missing parts from reference TRBV29-1 and TRBJ2-5): SAVISQKPSRDICQRGTSLTIQCQVDSQVTMMFWYRQQPGQSLTLIATANQGSEATYESGFVIDKFPISRPNLTFSTLTVSNMSPEDSSIYLCSVEDPGLAGKETQYFGPGTRLLVL.

The table lists this clone with a count of one. The chain uses TRBV4-1 and TRBJ2-1; TRBD2 aligns across 10 bases. Germline CDR1 MGHRA, CDR2 YSYEKL. The CDR3 length is 15 residues. Trimming cost V 5 bases and J 4 bases; bases outside gene matches: 5. The CDR3 loop is CASSGTGLAYNEQFF. The CDR3 coding sequence is TGCGCCAGCAGCGGTACGGGACTAGCGTACAATGAGCAGTTCTTC.

This chain connects TRBV9 to TRBJ2-1, with 9 bases lining up with TRBD2. Looked up from germline, CDR1 is SGDLS and CDR2 is YYNGEE. The CDR3 is 15 residues long. Unmatched junction bases numbered 8, after V lost 0 bases and J lost 10 bases. CDR3 nucleotide sequence: TGTGCCAGCAGCGTAGCAAGCGGGAGGAATGAGGAGCAGTTCTTC. Translation: CASSVASGRNEEQFF. Using reference TRBV9 and TRBJ2-1 for the parts outside the CDR3, the full variable domain is DSGVTQTPKHLITATGQRVTLRCSPRSGDLSVYWYQQSLDQGLQFLIQYYNGEERAKGNILERFSAQQFPDLHSELNLSSLELGDSALYFCASSVASGRNEEQFFGPGTRLTVL.

The chain employs TRBV9 and TRBJ2-1; D is perhaps TRBD2 (6 bases). V was shortened by 4 bases and J by 6 bases, with 17 bases between the two germline ends. CDR1 and CDR2 from the germline V gene are SGDLS and YYNGEE. The CDR3 totals 15 residues. CDR3 loop: CASSLEGQRINEQFF. CDR3 DNA sequence: TGTGCCAGCAGCCTGGAGGGCCAGCGGATCAATGAGCAGTTCTTC.

This clone was observed a handful of times. V and J are TRBV7-2 and TRBJ1-5; 8 positions match TRBD1. The CDR3 extends over 16 amino acids. V dropped 4 bases and J dropped 1; count of bases not matched to a gene: 6. CDR1 and CDR2 (germline): SGHTA, FQGNSA. The CDR3 loop reads CASSYRTGSSNQPQHF. The CDR3 DNA reads TGTGCCAGCAGCTATAGGACAGGGAGCAGCAATCAGCCCCAGCATTTT. Supplemented by reference TRBV7-2 and TRBJ1-5, the full variable domain reads GAGVSQSPSNKVTEKGKDVELRCDPISGHTALYWYRQSLGQGLEFLIYFQGNSAPDKSGLPSDRFSAERTGGSVSTLTIQRTQQEDSAVYLCASSYRTGSSNQPQHFGDGTRLSIL.

The genes are TRBV27 and TRBJ2-7; TRBD2 matches 9 bases. The V and J ends lost 4 bases and 6 bases, in that order; junction bases with no gene match: 7. The CDR3 runs to 14 residues. Germline lookup yields CDR1 MNHEY and CDR2 SMNVEV (reference sequence). CDR3 nucleotides: TGTGCCAGCAGTTGGGCGGGAGGGCCGGGCGAGCAGTACTTC. As protein: CASSWAGGPGEQYF.

V and J are TRBV5-5 and TRBJ2-3; a possible D gene is TRBD1 (6 bases). This CDR3 has 14 residues. V shed 5 bases and J shed 2 bases, with 12 bases lying between them. The V gene's germline CDR1 is SGHKS and CDR2 YYEKEE (reference sequence). The CDR3 region is CASRTGSFTDTQYF. Here the CDR3 DNA reads TGTGCCAGCAGAACAGGGTCCTTCACAGATACGCAGTATTTT.

The chain is built from TRBV5-1 and TRBJ1-6, with D perhaps matching TRBD1 (5 bases). CDR1 is SGHRS and CDR2 is YFSETQ in the germline V gene. This CDR3 has 15 amino acids. Trimming took 5 bases from V and 8 from J, leaving 17 bases between them. The DNA of the CDR3 is TGCGCCAGCAGGGACACTTTGGGCACGGATTCACCCCTCCACTTT. It yields the protein CASRDTLGTDSPLHF.

This chain joins TRBV19 and TRBJ2-7; TRBD2 matches at 11 bases. The V gene's germline CDR1 is LNHDA and CDR2 SQIVND (reference sequence). This CDR3 comprises 13 residues. V lost 6 bases to trimming and J lost 3 bases; unmatched junction nucleotides: 1. CDR3 amino acids: CASRLAGDYEQYF. The CDR3 bases are TGTGCCAGTAGACTAGCGGGAGACTACGAGCAGTACTTC.

This sequence joins TRBV28 and TRBJ2-7; 10 bases agree with TRBD2. CDR1 and CDR2 (germline): MDHEN, SYDVKM. This CDR3 comprises 17 residues. With V trimmed by 2 bases and J by 3 bases, 10 bases remained unmatched. The CDR3 DNA follows: TGTGCCAGCAGTTTAACTGGACTAGCGGAGCAAAACTACGAGCAGTACTTC. This translates into CASSLTGLAEQNYEQYF.

The V and J genes are TRBV7-9 and TRBJ2-2, with D uncertain. V lost 2 bases to trimming and J lost 0 bases, with 7 bases between them. Germline assignment: CDR1 SEHNR and CDR2 FQNEAQ (reference sequence). The CDR3 runs to 15 residues. The CDR3 DNA reads TGTGCCAGCAGCTTATTACAGACGAACACCGGGGAGCTGTTTTTT. This translates into CASSLLQTNTGELFF.

This clone has only a few counts. V is TRBV11-2 and J is TRBJ1-2; D is perhaps TRBD1 (5 bases). The germline CDR1 and CDR2 sequences are SGHAT and FQNNGV. The CDR3 consists of 15 residues. V lost 2 bases and J 4 bases, leaving 14 bases between the germline ends. The CDR3 nucleotides read TGTGCCAGCAGCTTAATGCGACAGTCTTTCTATGGCTACACCTTC. Encoded protein: CASSLMRQSFYGYTF.

The genes are TRBV29-1 and TRBJ2-7, with TRBD1 matching over 12 bases. Per germline, CDR1 SQVTM and CDR2 ANQGSEA. The CDR3 runs 17 residues. Losses at the gene ends were 6 bases for V and 4 bases for J; bases not matched to a gene: 16. For the CDR3, the DNA is TGCAGCGTCCTTATACCGGGACAGGGGGCTGCCGGGTACGAGCAGTACTTC. Protein sequence: CSVLIPGQGAAGYEQYF.

Details on this clone: Mismatch with germline at one junction end may stem from a read error. The chain is built from TRBV5-5 and TRBJ2-7; D unclear. The CDR3 is 13 amino acids. Germline values: CDR1 SGHKS, CDR2 YYEKEE (reference sequence). The CDR3, as DNA: TGTGCCAGCAGCTTGGCTGTCTCCTATGAGCAGTACTTC. This gives the protein CASSLAVSYEQYF.

This chain links TRBV5-6 with TRBJ2-7; the D is unclear. The CDR3 covers 15 residues. Trimming removed 4 bases from V and 0 bases from J, with 14 bases in between. CDR1 SGHDT and CDR2 YYEEEE come from the germline V gene. The CDR3: CASSPLPVTSYEQYF. Written as DNA, the CDR3 is TGTGCCAGCAGCCCCCTCCCAGTAACCTCCTACGAGCAGTACTTC. The variable domain in full, completed from reference TRBV5-6 and TRBJ2-7, reads DAGVTQSPTHLIKTRGQQVTLRCSPKSGHDTVSWYQQALGQGPQFIFQYYEEEERQRGNFPDRFSGHQFPNYSSELNVNALLLGDSALYLCASSPLPVTSYEQYFGPGTRLTVT.

The genes are TRBV10-2 and TRBJ1-2; 9 bases match TRBD1. Trimming cost V 2 bases and J 5 bases; bases outside gene matches: 6. CDR3 length: 15 amino acids. Germline lookup yields CDR1 WSHSY and CDR2 SAAADI. The CDR3 is CASSEAPGTGYGYTF. CDR3 bases: TGCGCCAGCAGTGAGGCTCCCGGGACAGGGTATGGCTACACCTTC.

This chain uses TRBV2 with TRBJ1-5; D uncertain. CDR1 and CDR2 from the germline V gene are SNHLY and FYNNEI. The V and J ends lost 5 bases and 2 bases respectively, with 10 bases between them. CDR3 length: 14 residues. This CDR3 reads CASSPGQGNQPQHF. CDR3 DNA sequence: TGTGCCAGCAGTCCCGGTCAGGGCAATCAGCCCCAGCATTTT.

The chain uses TRBV28 and TRBJ1-3, with TRBD1 matching 9 bases. CDR1 and CDR2 from the germline V gene are MDHEN and SYDVKM. With 10 bases clipped from V and 2 bases from J, the junction kept 15 bases outside the gene matches. This CDR3 comprises 17 residues. CDR3 residues: CATISGTGHGAGNTIYF. The CDR3 coding sequence is TGTGCCACCATCTCAGGGACAGGGCACGGAGCTGGAAACACCATATATTTT.

V is TRBV6-5 and J is TRBJ1-2; D is possibly TRBD1 (6 bases). Germline CDR1 and CDR2: MNHEY and SVGAGI. V was trimmed by 0 bases and J by 3 bases, leaving 11 bases between them. The CDR3 covers 15 residues. The CDR3 nucleotides are TGTGCCAGCAGTTACTCACAGGGCGGGTACTATGGCTACACCTTC. It yields the protein CASSYSQGGYYGYTF.

The chain carries TRBV28 and TRBJ2-7, with 9 positions matching TRBD2. This CDR3 spans 15 amino acids. The germline V gene has CDR1 MDHEN and CDR2 SYDVKM. Trimming took 3 bases from V and 4 from J; bases not matched to a gene: 7. The CDR3 DNA reads TGTGCCAGCAGTTTGGGAGCGGGAGGACGATACGAGCAGTACTTC. Translation: CASSLGAGGRYEQYF.